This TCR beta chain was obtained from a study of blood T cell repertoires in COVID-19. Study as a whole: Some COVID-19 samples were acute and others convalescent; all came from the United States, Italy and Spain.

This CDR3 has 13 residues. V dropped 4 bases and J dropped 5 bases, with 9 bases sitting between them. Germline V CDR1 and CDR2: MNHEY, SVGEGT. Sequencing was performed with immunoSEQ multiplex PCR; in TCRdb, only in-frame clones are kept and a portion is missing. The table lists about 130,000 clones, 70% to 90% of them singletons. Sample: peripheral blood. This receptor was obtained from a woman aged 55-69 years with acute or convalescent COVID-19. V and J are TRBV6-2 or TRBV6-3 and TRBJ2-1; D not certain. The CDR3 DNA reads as TGTGCCAGCAGTTTTTTACTTGACAATGAGCAGTTCTTC. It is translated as CASSFLLDNEQFF.